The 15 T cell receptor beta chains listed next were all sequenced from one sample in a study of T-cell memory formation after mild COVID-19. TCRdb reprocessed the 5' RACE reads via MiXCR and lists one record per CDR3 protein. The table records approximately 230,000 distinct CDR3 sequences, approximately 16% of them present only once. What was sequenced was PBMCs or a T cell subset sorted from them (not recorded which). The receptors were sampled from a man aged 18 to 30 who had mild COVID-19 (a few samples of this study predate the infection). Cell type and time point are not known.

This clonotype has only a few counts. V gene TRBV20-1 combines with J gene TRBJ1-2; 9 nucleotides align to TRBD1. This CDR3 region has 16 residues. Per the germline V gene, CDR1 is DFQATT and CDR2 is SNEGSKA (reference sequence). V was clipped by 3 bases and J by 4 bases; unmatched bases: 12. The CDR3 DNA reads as TGCAGTGCTAGGGTATTACGGGGACAGGGAACCTATGGCTACACCTTC. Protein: CSARVLRGQGTYGYTF.

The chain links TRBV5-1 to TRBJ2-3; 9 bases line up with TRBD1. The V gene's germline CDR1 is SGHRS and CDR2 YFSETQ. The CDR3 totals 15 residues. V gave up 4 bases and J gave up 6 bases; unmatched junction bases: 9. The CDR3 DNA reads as TGCGCCAGCAGCCCCGGGACAGGGATGATGGATACGCAGTATTTT. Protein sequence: CASSPGTGMMDTQYF.

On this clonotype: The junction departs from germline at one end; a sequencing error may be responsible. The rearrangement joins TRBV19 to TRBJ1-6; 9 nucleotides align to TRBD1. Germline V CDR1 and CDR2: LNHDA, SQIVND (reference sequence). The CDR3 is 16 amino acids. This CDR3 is CASSKGTGRDNSPLHF. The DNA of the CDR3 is TGTGCCAGCAGTAAGGGGACAGGGAGAGATAATTCACCCCTCCACTTT.

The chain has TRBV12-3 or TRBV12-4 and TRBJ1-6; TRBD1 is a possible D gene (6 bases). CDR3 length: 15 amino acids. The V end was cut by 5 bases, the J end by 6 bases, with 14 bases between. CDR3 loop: CASSPDRTANSPLHF. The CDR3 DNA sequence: TGTGCCAGCAGTCCTGACCGGACAGCTAATTCACCCCTCCACTTT.

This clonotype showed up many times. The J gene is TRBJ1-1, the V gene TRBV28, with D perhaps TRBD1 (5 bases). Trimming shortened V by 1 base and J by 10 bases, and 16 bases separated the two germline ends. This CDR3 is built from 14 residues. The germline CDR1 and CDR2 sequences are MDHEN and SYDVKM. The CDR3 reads CASSLLGTGELAFF. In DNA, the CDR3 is TGTGCCAGCAGTTTATTGGGGACGGGGGAATTAGCTTTCTTT.

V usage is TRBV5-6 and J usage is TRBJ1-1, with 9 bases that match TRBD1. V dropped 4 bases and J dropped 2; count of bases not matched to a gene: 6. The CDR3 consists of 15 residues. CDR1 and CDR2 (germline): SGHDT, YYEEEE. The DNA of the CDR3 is TGTGCCAGCAGCGACCGGACAGGGGAAAACACTGAAGCTTTCTTT. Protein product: CASSDRTGENTEAFF.

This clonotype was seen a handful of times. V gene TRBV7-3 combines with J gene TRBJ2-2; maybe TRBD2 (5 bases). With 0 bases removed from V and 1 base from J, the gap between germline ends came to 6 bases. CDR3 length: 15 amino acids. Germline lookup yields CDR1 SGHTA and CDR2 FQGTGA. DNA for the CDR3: TGTGCCAGCAGCTTAACGGCGGGGAACACCGGGGAGCTGTTTTTT. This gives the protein CASSLTAGNTGELFF.

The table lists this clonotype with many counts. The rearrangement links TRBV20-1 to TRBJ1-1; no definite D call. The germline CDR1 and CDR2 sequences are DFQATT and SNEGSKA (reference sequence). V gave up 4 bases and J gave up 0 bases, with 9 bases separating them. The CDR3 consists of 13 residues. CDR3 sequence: CSAMVAMNTEAFF. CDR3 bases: TGCAGTGCTATGGTGGCCATGAACACTGAAGCTTTCTTT.

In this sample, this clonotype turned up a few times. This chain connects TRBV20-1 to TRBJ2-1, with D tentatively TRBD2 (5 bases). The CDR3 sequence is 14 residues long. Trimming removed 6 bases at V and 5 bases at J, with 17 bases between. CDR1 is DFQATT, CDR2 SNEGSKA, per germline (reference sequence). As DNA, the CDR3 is TGCAGTGCCAAGATATCGGGGTGGAACAATGAGCAGTTCTTC. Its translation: CSAKISGWNNEQFF.

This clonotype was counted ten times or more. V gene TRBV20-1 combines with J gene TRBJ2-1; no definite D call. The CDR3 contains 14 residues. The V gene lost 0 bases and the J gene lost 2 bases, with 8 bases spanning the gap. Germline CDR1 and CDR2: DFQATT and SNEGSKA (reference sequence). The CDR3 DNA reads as TGCAGTGCTAGAGATCTCCCAGCCTACAATGAGCAGTTCTTC. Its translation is CSARDLPAYNEQFF.

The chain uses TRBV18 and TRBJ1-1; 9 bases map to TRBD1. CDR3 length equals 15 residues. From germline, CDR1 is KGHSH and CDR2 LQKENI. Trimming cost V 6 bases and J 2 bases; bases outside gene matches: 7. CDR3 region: CASSFRQGVNTEAFF. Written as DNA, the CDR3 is TGTGCCAGCTCTTTTCGACAGGGGGTCAACACTGAAGCTTTCTTT.

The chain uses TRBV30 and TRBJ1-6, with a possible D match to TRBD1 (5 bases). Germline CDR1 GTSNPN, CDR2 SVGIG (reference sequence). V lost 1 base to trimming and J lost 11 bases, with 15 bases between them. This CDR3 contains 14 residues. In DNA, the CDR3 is TGTGCCTGGAGTGGGACGGGGCTTAGGGCACCCCTCCACTTT. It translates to CAWSGTGLRAPLHF.

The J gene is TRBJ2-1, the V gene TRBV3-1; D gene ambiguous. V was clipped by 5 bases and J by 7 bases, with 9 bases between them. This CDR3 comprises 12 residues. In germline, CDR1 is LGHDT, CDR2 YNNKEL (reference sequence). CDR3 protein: CASSTIRNEQFF. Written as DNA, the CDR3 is TGTGCCAGCAGCACCATCAGAAATGAGCAGTTCTTC.

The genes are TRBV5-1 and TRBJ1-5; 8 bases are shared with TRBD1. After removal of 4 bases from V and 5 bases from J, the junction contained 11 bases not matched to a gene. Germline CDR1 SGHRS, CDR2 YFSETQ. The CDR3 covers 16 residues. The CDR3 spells CASSPGQGGVYQPQHF. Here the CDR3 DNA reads TGCGCCAGCAGCCCCGGACAGGGAGGCGTTTATCAGCCCCAGCATTTT.

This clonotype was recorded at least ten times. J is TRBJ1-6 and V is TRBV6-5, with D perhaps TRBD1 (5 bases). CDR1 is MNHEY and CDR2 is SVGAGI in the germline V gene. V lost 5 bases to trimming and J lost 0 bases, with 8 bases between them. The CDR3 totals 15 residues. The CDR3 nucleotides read TGTGCCAGCAGTCGCGGGGGCTCCTATAATTCACCCCTCCACTTT. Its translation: CASSRGGSYNSPLHF.